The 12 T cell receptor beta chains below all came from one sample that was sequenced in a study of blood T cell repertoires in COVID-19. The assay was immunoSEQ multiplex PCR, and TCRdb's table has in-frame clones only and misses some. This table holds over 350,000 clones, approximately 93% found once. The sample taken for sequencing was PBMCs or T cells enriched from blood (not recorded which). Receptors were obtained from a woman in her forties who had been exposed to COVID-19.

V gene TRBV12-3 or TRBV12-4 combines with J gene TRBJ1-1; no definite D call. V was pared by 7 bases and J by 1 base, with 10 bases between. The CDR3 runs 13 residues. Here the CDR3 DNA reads TGTGCCAGCACCCTAGGGAGGAACACTGAAGCTTTCTTT. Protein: CASTLGRNTEAFF.

Written as DNA, the CDR3 is TGTGCCAGCAGCTCGGACTACTATGGCTACACCTTC. Translation: CASSSDYYGYTF. The J gene is TRBJ1-2, the V gene TRBV5-6; D is undetermined. CDR3 size: 12 residues. Germline V gene sequence: CDR1 SGHDT, CDR2 YYEEEE. V shed 3 bases and J shed 3 bases, with 6 bases lying between them.

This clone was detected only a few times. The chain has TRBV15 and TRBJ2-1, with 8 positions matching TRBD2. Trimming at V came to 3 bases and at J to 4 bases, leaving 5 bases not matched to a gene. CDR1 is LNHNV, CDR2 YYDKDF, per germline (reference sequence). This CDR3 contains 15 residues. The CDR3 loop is CATSSGTSFYNEQFF. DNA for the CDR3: TGTGCCACCAGCAGCGGGACTAGTTTTTACAATGAGCAGTTCTTC.

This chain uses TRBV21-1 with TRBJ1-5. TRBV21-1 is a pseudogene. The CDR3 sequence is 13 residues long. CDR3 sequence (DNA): TGTGCCGGGAGGGGGAGGAGCAATCAGCCCCAGCATTTT. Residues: CAGRGRSNQPQHF.

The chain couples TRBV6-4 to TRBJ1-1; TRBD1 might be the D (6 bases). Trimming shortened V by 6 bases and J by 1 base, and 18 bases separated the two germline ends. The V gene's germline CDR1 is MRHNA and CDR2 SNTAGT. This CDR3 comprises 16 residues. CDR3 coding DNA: TGTGCCAGCAGGTCCCACGTTCGGGGGGCGAACACTGAAGCTTTCTTT. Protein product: CASRSHVRGANTEAFF.

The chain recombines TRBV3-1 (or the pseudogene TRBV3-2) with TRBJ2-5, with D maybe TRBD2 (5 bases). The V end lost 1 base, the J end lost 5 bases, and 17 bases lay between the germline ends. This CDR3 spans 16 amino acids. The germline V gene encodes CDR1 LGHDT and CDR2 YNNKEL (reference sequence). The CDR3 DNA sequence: TGTGCCAGCAGCCAAGGGGTGGGAGTCCTAACGGAGACCCAGTACTTC. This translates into CASSQGVGVLTETQYF.

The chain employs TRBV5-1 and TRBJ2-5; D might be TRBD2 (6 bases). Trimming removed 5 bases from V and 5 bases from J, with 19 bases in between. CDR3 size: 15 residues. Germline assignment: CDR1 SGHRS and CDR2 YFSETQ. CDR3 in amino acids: CASSPEPGAWETQYF. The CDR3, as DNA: TGCGCCAGCAGTCCCGAACCGGGAGCTTGGGAGACCCAGTACTTC.

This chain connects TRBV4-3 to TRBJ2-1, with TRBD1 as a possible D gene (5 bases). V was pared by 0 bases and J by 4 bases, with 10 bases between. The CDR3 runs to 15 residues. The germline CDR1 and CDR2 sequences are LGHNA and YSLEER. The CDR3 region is CASSQDTNRYNEQFF. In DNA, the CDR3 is TGCGCCAGCAGCCAAGATACTAACAGGTACAATGAGCAGTTCTTC.

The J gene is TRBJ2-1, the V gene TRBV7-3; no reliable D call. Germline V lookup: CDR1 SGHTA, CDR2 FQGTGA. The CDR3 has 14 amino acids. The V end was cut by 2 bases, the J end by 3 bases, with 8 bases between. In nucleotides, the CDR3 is TGTGCCAGCAGCTTATTCGGGTTCTACAATGAGCAGTTCTTC. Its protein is CASSLFGFYNEQFF.

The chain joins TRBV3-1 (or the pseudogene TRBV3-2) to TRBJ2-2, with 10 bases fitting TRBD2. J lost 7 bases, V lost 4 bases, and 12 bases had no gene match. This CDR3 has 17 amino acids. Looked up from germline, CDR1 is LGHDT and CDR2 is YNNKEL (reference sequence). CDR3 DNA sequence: TGTGCCAGCAGCCCACTGGGCTTAGCGGGAGGTGTCGGGGAGCTGTTTTTT. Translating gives CASSPLGLAGGVGELFF.

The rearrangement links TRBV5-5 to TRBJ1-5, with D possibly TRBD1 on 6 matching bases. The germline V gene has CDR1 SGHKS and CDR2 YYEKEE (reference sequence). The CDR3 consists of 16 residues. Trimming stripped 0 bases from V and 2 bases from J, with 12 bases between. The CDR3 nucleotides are TGTGCCAGCAGCTTGGTTCCAGGGGTGGGCAATCAGCCCCAGCATTTT. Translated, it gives CASSLVPGVGNQPQHF.

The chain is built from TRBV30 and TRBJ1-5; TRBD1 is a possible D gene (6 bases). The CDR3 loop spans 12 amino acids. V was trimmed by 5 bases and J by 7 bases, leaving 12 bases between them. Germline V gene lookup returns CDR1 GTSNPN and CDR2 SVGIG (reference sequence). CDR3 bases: TGTGCCTGGGCACAGGGAACCCAGCCCCAGCATTTT. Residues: CAWAQGTQPQHF. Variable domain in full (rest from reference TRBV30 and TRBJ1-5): SQTIHQWPATLVQPVGSPLSLECTVEGTSNPNLYWYRQAAGRGLQLLFYSVGIGQISSEVPQNLSASRPQDRQFILSSKKLLLSDSGFYLCAWAQGTQPQHFGDGTRLSIL.